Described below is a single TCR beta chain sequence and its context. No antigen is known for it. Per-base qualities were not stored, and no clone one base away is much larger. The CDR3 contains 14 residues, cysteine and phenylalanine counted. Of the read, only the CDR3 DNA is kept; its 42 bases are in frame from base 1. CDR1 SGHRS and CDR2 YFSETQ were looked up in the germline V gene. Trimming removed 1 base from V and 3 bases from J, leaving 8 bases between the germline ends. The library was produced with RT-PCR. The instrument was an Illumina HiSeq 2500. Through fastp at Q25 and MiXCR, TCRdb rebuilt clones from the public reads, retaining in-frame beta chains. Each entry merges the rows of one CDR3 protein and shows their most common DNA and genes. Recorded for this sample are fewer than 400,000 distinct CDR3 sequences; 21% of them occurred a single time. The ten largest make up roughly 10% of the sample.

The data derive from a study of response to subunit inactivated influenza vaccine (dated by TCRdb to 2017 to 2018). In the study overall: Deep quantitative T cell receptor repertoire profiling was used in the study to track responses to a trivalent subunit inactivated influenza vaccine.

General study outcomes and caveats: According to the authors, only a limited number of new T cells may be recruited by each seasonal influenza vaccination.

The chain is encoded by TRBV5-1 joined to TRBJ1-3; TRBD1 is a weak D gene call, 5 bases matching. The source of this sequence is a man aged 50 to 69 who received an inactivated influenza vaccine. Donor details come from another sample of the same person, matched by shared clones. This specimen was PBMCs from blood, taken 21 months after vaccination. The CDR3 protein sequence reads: CASSLQGDGNTIYF. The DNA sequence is TGCGCCAGCAGCTTGCAGGGAGATGGAAACACCATATATTTT.